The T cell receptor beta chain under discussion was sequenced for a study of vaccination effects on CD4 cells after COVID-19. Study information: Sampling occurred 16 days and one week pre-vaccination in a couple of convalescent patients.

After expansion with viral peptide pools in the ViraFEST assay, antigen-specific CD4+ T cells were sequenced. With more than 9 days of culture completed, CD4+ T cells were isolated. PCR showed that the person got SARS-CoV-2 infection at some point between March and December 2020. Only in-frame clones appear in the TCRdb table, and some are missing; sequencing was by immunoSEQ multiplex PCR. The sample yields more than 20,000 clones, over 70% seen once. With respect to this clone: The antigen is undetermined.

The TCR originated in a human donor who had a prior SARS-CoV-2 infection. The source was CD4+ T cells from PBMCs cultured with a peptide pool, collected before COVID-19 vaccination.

In nucleotides, the CDR3 is TGTGCCAGCAGTTACAACCAGGGGGAGGGAGAGACCCAGTACTTC. Residues: CASSYNQGEGETQYF. This sequence joins TRBV6-5 and TRBJ2-5, with D tentatively TRBD1 or TRBD2 (7 bases each). Trimming removed 2 bases from V and 4 bases from J, with 14 bases in between. Per germline, CDR1 MNHEY and CDR2 SVGAGI. The CDR3 has 15 amino acids.